The rows below give T cell receptor beta chains drawn from one sample of a study of blood T cell repertoires in COVID-19. Clones were read by immunoSEQ multiplex PCR, and TCRdb kept only the in-frame ones, dropping some. The sample carries 250,000 to 300,000 clones, around 78% recorded once. Material: peripheral blood. The receptors stem from a man in his fifties or sixties who had recovered from COVID-19. The CDR3 runs from the conserved cysteine through the conserved F or W. The D gene is left open where the match is weak. Size values are once, few and many counts, or a class for expanded clones, and some rows have none.

.,TRBJ2-2,TRBV14,few,CASSPWASLNTGELFF,TGTGCCAGCAGCCCCTGGGCCAGCCTGAACACCGGGGAGCTGTTTTTT
TRBD2,TRBJ2-1,TRBV11-2,once,CASSRVALAGNEQFF,TGTGCCAGCAGCCGAGTTGCGCTAGCGGGCAATGAGCAGTTCTTC
.,TRBJ2-7,TRBV30,.,CAWSRGVYEQYF,TGTGCCTGGAGTCGGGGTGTCTACGAGCAGTACTTC
.,TRBJ1-5,TRBV24-1,.,CATSTPGSNQPQHF,TGTGCCACCAGTACCCCGGGGAGCAATCAGCCCCAGCATTTT
.,TRBJ2-2,TRBV19,once,CASTMQGRTGELFF,TGTGCCAGCACGATGCAGGGTCGGACCGGGGAGCTGTTTTTT
TRBD2,TRBJ2-1,TRBV7-2,once,CASKSGTIAYNEQFF,TGTGCCAGCAAATCCGGGACTATTGCCTACAATGAGCAGTTCTTC
.,TRBJ1-1,TRBV5-8,.,CASLLSVGSPFF,TGTGCCAGCCTCTTATCGGTCGGGAGTCCTTTCTTT
TRBD1,TRBJ2-6,TRBV19,.,CASSPGTGYSGANVLTF,TGTGCCAGTAGTCCCGGGACAGGGTACTCTGGGGCCAACGTCCTGACTTTC
.,TRBJ2-7,TRBV29-1,few,CSVEEEGGLIYEQYF,TGCAGCGTTGAAGAGGAAGGTGGACTGATCTACGAGCAGTACTTC
TRBD1,TRBJ1-2,TRBV9,.,CASSSGQKYGYTF,TGTGCCAGCAGCTCGGGACAGAAATATGGCTACACCTTC
.,TRBJ2-5,TRBV9,.,CASSVSGVQETQYF,TGTGCCAGCAGCGTATCGGGGGTACAAGAGACCCAGTACTTC
.,TRBJ2-1,TRBV9,.,CASSVLSTDYNEQFF,TGTGCCAGCAGCGTCCTCTCGACAGACTACAATGAGCAGTTCTTC
.,TRBJ1-6,TRBV7-9,.,CASSSDRGSFSPLHF,TGTGCCAGCAGCAGCGACAGAGGATCCTTTTCACCCCTCCACTTT
.,TRBJ2-7,TRBV7-8,.,CASSLVAGSYEQYF,TGTGCCAGCAGCTTAGTGGCAGGGTCCTACGAGCAGTACTTC
TRBD2,TRBJ2-3,TRBV9,.,CASSVGGSGGRSEITDTQYF,TGTGCCAGCAGCGTGGGGGGTTCTGGCGGGAGGTCGGAAATCACAGATACGCAGTATTTT
TRBD2,TRBJ2-2,TRBV6-4,once,CASSLAGGRDTGELFF,TGTGCCAGCAGTTTAGCGGGGGGTCGAGACACCGGGGAGCTGTTTTTT
.,TRBJ2-2,TRBV18,.,CASSPATGNTGELFF,TGTGCCAGCTCACCAGCGACAGGCAACACCGGGGAGCTGTTTTTT
TRBD2,TRBJ2-1,TRBV5-5,.,CATERKKLAGVPSEQFF,TGTGCCACCGAGAGAAAGAAACTAGCGGGAGTTCCGTCGGAGCAGTTCTTC
.,TRBJ1-2,TRBV5-1,.,CASSFGESYGYTF,TGCGCCAGCAGCTTTGGGGAGAGCTATGGCTACACCTTC